The clone carrying this TCR beta chain was observed a handful of times. Per the germline V gene, CDR1 is SGHRS and CDR2 is YFSETQ. The CDR3 has 15 amino acids. The V gene lost 4 bases and the J gene lost 0 bases, with 8 bases spanning the gap. MiXCR, applied by TCRdb to the 5' RACE reads, yields one record per CDR3 protein. The table lists 45,000 to 55,000 distinct CDR3 sequences, about 18% of them singletons. These data belong to a study of chronic HIV infection and antiretroviral therapy. Sequenced input: peripheral blood. This chain joins TRBV5-1 and TRBJ2-6; tentative D call: TRBD1 (5 bases). The TCR was taken from an adult who had HIV and had not received antiretroviral therapy, or was an uninfected healthy control (not recorded which). DNA for the CDR3: TGCGCCAGCAGCCAGCAGGGCTCTGGGGCCAACGTCCTGACTTTC. Residues: CASSQQGSGANVLTF.